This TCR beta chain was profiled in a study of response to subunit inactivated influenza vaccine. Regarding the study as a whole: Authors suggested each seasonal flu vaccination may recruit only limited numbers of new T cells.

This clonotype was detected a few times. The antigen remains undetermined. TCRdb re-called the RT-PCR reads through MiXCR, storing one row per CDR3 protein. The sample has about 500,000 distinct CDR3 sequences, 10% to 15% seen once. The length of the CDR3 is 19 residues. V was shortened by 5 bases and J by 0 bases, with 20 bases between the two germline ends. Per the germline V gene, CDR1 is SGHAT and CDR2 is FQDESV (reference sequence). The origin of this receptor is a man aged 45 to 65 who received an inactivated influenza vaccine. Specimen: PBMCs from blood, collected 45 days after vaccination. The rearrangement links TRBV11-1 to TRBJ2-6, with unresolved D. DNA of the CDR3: TGTGCCAGCAGCACTCGGCGCAGTAAACCTCTCTCTGGGGCCAACGTCCTGACTTTC. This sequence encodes CASSTRRSKPLSGANVLTF.